Below are 18 T cell receptor beta chains sequenced from a single sample in a study of cytomegalovirus exposure and HLA in healthy donors. PCR primers comprised 60 Vbeta and 13 Jbeta primers. This table comes from immunoSEQ multiplex PCR, and its TCRdb copy is limited to in-frame clones, with some not included. The table lists fewer than 200,000 clones, 70% to 90% of them singletons. The specimen sequenced was PBMCs. The receptors originated from a young woman in good health and CMV-seronegative.

This clone has just a few counts. V usage is TRBV28 and J usage is TRBJ1-3; TRBD1 agrees at 9 bases. V lost 3 bases, J lost 8 bases, and 5 bases stayed unmatched. The CDR3 contains 14 residues. Germline loops: CDR1 MDHEN, CDR2 SYDVKM. This chain's CDR3 is CASSFGTGSDTIYF. The CDR3 region has the DNA TGTGCCAGCAGTTTCGGGACAGGGTCCGACACCATATATTTT. Full variable domain (remainder filled in from reference TRBV28 and TRBJ1-3): DVKVTQSSRYLVKRTGEKVFLECVQDMDHENMFWYRQDPGLGLRLIYFSYDVKMKEKGDIPEGYSVSREKKERFSLILESASTNQTSMYLCASSFGTGSDTIYFGEGSWLTVV.

This sequence joins TRBV28 and TRBJ2-4; TRBD1 matches 9 bases. Germline V CDR1 and CDR2: MDHEN, SYDVKM. The CDR3 length is 15 residues. J gave up 6 bases and V 6 bases, and 9 bases lay outside the gene matches. The CDR3 sequence is CASRPRGTGINIQYF. The CDR3 region has the DNA TGTGCCAGCAGGCCCCGGGGGACAGGGATAAACATTCAGTACTTC.

V and J are TRBV7-9 and TRBJ1-1; 7 bases are shared with TRBD1. The CDR3 loop spans 13 amino acids. V dropped 2 bases and J dropped 8; count of bases not matched to a gene: 5. The germline V gene has CDR1 SEHNR and CDR2 FQNEAQ (reference sequence). The CDR3 sequence is CASSLLDRDEAFF. CDR3 nucleotides: TGTGCCAGCAGCTTACTTGACAGGGACGAAGCTTTCTTT. The variable domain in full, completed from reference TRBV7-9 and TRBJ1-1, reads DTGVSQNPRHKITKRGQNVTFRCDPISEHNRLYWYRQTLGQGPEFLTYFQNEAQLEKSRLLSDRFSAERPKGSFSTLEIQRTEQGDSAMYLCASSLLDRDEAFFGQGTRLTVV.

J is TRBJ2-7 and V is TRBV19, with D uncertain. Germline V gene sequence: CDR1 LNHDA, CDR2 SQIVND (reference sequence). The CDR3 spans 13 residues. Trimming cost V 5 bases and J 0 bases, with 8 bases left between them. The CDR3 DNA is TGTGCCAGTAGTCAAGACTCCTCCTACGAGCAGTACTTC. Translated, it gives CASSQDSSYEQYF.

The CDR3 sequence: CASSKIQGDNTEAFF. DNA of the CDR3: TGTGCCAGCAGCAAGATCCAGGGCGACAACACTGAAGCTTTCTTT. V usage is TRBV6-1 and J usage is TRBJ1-1; D is possibly TRBD1 (5 bases). The CDR3 runs 15 residues. In germline, CDR1 is MNHNS, CDR2 SASEGT. The V and J ends lost 6 bases and 2 bases respectively, with 16 bases between them.

As for this clone: The junction differs from germline at one of its ends, possibly a read error. This chain connects TRBV6-6 to TRBJ1-5; D is unclear. This CDR3 has 13 residues. Germline loops: CDR1 MNHNY, CDR2 SVGAGI (reference sequence). CDR3 bases: TGTACCAGCCTGGAACAGACCCATCAGCCCCAGCATTTT. It is translated as CTSLEQTHQPQHF.

The chain employs TRBV5-1 and TRBJ2-7; 10 nucleotides line up with TRBD2. CDR1 and CDR2 (germline): SGHRS, YFSETQ. The V gene end was trimmed by 0 bases and the J gene end by 4 bases; junction bases not matched to a gene: 4. This CDR3 is built from 15 residues. The CDR3 region has the DNA TGCGCCAGCAGCTTGGCTAGCGGGAGTGGTTACGAGCAGTACTTC. Its translation: CASSLASGSGYEQYF.

The chain uses TRBV19 and TRBJ2-3, with D perhaps TRBD1 (6 bases). The CDR3 has 17 residues. Trimming pared 7 bases from V and 0 bases from J, leaving 20 bases between. The germline V gene has CDR1 LNHDA and CDR2 SQIVND (reference sequence). CDR3 nucleotides: TGTGCCAGTACAGAGTCAGGGGCACACCTTAGCACAGATACGCAGTATTTT. Protein product: CASTESGAHLSTDTQYF.

The rearrangement links TRBV19 to TRBJ1-2; the D gene is possibly TRBD1 (6 bases). This CDR3 has 12 residues. V was trimmed by 6 bases and J by 5 bases, leaving 10 bases between them. Germline assignment: CDR1 LNHDA and CDR2 SQIVND (reference sequence). The DNA of the CDR3 is TGTGCCAGTAGGAAGACAGGATATGGCTACACCTTC. It yields the protein CASRKTGYGYTF.

This clone was found once. The CDR3 DNA reads as TGTGCCAGCAGGGGCACCTCAGGACTGGGAAACACCATATATTTT. Its protein is CASRGTSGLGNTIYF. The V gene is TRBV2, the J gene TRBJ1-3; no clear D gene. V was cut by 6 bases and J by 4 bases, with 16 bases left in between. The V gene's germline CDR1 is SNHLY and CDR2 FYNNEI. The CDR3 spans 15 residues.

The V and J genes are TRBV2 and TRBJ1-1; possibly TRBD1 for D (6 bases). This CDR3 is 17 amino acids long. Germline values: CDR1 SNHLY, CDR2 FYNNEI. Trimming took 4 bases from V and 1 from J, leaving 19 bases between them. DNA for the CDR3: TGTGCCAGCAGTGGGACAGTAATACATTCCTCGAACACTGAAGCTTTCTTT. Translation: CASSGTVIHSSNTEAFF.

The rearrangement uses TRBV2 and TRBJ2-7; 8 nucleotides agree with TRBD2. Germline-derived CDR1 and CDR2 are SNHLY and FYNNEI. The CDR3 spans 15 residues. Unmatched junction bases numbered 7, after V lost 6 bases and J lost 0 bases. The CDR3 nucleotides read TGTGCCAGCAGCACCGGGGGGGCCCGCTCCTACGAGCAGTACTTC. Protein: CASSTGGARSYEQYF.

The rearrangement links TRBV7-9 to TRBJ1-5; D gene unclear. V shed 2 bases and J shed 7 bases, with 9 bases lying between them. Germline V gives CDR1 SEHNR, CDR2 FQNEAQ (reference sequence). The CDR3 is made up of 13 amino acids. For the CDR3, the DNA is TGTGCCAGCAGCTTATCAGGAAACCAGCCCCAGCATTTT. This encodes CASSLSGNQPQHF.

In its sample, this clone was seen a few times. The chain uses TRBV10-1 and TRBJ2-1; 8 positions match TRBD2. The germline CDR1 and CDR2 sequences are WNHNN and SYGVQD (reference sequence). CDR3 length: 15 amino acids. J gave up 6 bases and V 0 bases, and 4 bases lay outside the gene matches. Here the CDR3 reads CASSESSGGRNEQFF. In nucleotides, the CDR3 is TGCGCCAGCAGTGAGTCGAGCGGGGGACGCAATGAGCAGTTCTTC.

The chain uses TRBV6-1 and TRBJ1-2, with D possibly TRBD1 on 5 matching bases. The CDR3 runs 17 residues. V was trimmed by 4 bases and J by 0 bases, leaving 18 bases between them. The germline gives CDR1 MNHNS, CDR2 SASEGT. CDR3 protein: CASSATDTLGSNYGYTF. The CDR3 DNA reads as TGTGCCAGCAGTGCGACAGATACCCTTGGCTCTAACTATGGCTACACCTTC.

The chain uses TRBV7-8 and TRBJ2-7; 8 nucleotides match TRBD1. The junction had 10 bases not matched to a gene; V was cut back by 5 bases and J by 7 bases. Looked up from germline, CDR1 is SGHVS and CDR2 is FQNEAQ. The CDR3 sequence is 14 residues long. As DNA, the CDR3 is TGTGCCAGCAGCCCAAATACAGGGGGTGGGGAGCAGTACTTC. It specifies CASSPNTGGGEQYF. The full variable domain, with the rest looked up from reference TRBV7-8 and TRBJ2-7, is GAGVSQSPRYKVAKRGQDVALRCDPISGHVSLFWYQQALGQGPEFLTYFQNEAQLDKSGLPSDRFFAERPEGSVSTLKIQRTQQEDSAVYLCASSPNTGGGEQYFGPGTRLTVT.

This clone was observed once. The chain links TRBV19 to TRBJ1-5; 7 nucleotides match TRBD1. The CDR3 is 15 residues long. V trimming: 1 base; J trimming: 8 bases; junction bases outside the gene matches: 8. Germline CDR1 reads LNHDA; CDR2 reads SQIVND (reference sequence). CDR3 sequence reads: CASSIGQGGWEPQHF. In DNA, the CDR3 is TGTGCCAGTAGTATAGGACAGGGCGGTTGGGAGCCCCAGCATTTT.

The chain uses TRBV7-9 and TRBJ2-2; 13 positions match TRBD2. V lost 5 bases and J lost 6; bases outside the gene matches: 6. The germline CDR1 and CDR2 sequences are SEHNR and FQNEAQ (reference sequence). The CDR3 length is 16 residues. The CDR3 nucleotides read TGTGCCAGCAGCCTACGGACTAGCGGGAGATCCGGGGAGCTGTTTTTT. Residues: CASSLRTSGRSGELFF.